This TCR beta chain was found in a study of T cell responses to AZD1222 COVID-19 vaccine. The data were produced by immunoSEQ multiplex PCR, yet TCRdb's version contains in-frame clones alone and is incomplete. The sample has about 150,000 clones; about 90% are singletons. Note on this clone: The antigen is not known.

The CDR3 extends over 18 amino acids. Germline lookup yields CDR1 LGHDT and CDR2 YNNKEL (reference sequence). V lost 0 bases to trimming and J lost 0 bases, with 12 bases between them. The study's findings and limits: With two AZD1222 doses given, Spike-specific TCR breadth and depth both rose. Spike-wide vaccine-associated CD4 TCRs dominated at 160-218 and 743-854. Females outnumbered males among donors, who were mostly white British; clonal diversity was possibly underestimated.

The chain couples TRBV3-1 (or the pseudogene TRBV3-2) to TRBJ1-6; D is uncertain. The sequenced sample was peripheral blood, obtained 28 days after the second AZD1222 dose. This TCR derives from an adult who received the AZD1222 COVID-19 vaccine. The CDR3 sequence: CASSQEAAASSYNSPLHF. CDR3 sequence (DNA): TGTGCCAGCAGCCAAGAGGCGGCGGCCAGCTCCTATAATTCACCCCTCCACTTT.